The source of this TCR beta chain is a study of blood T cell repertoires in COVID-19. Study background: Acute and convalescent COVID-19 samples came from the United States, Italy and Spain.

Sequencing was performed with immunoSEQ multiplex PCR; in TCRdb, only in-frame clones are kept and a portion is missing. The sample shows about 40,000 clones, roughly 83% of them seen only once. Trimming shortened V by 5 bases and J by 1 base, and 12 bases separated the two germline ends. The CDR3 length is 15 residues. Germline CDR1 reads SQVTM; CDR2 reads ANQGSEA. This chain connects TRBV29-1 to TRBJ2-6; D is possibly TRBD2 (5 bases). The clonotype comes from a woman aged 55-70 years with acute or convalescent COVID-19. Sequenced: peripheral blood. CDR3 nucleotides: TGCAGCGTTCGGGAATCGGATTCTGGGGCCAACGTCCTGACTTTC. It translates to CSVRESDSGANVLTF.